The TCR beta chain under discussion was sequenced for a study of CXCR3-negative and CXCR3-positive naive CD8 T cells. Study context: Some 130 million TRB reads were obtained overall (about 1.5 +/- 0.3 million per library).

The libraries of TRB cDNA were prepared using 5' RACE with UMI labels. TCRdb re-called the 5' RACE reads; every CDR3 protein appears as one record, without DNA. The repertoire table contains 55,000 to 70,000 distinct CDR3 sequences. A note on this clonotype: Its target is unknown.

CD45RO-CCR7+CD27+CD95- expression identified naive CD8+ T cells. The study, taken as a whole, reports: Similarly elevated diversity marked both naive subsets, with memory CD8+ cells showing far lower diversity. Fresh PBMCs served for most assays, and CXCR3 expression fell partially after cryopreservation. The TRB CDR3s that CXCR3-positive naive cells carried were more hydrophobic than those of CXCR3-negative naive cells.

Germline V gene lookup returns CDR1 DFQATT and CDR2 SNEGSKA (reference sequence). This CDR3 has 15 amino acids. The gene calls are TRBV20-1 and TRBJ2-1; lacking DNA, the TRBD1 call made by TCRdb goes unchecked. This TCR was sampled from a human donor in good health. Some clones in this sample may be carry-over from other donors' samples. The sequenced sample was naive CXCR3+ CD8+ T cells from blood. Subset noted: CD45RO-CCR7+CD27+CD95- naive CD8+ T cells expressing CXCR3 (TNR3+). CDR3 sequence reads: CSARGPGGSYNEQFF.